This TCR beta chain was found in a study of T-cell memory formation after mild COVID-19 (dated by TCRdb to the early 2020s). With respect to the entire study: TCR sequence clusters from the two donors were found to be largely donor specific. The cohort comprised two young, previously healthy adult volunteers, one female and one male. T-cell clones expanding and contracting after mild COVID-19 in a couple of donors were tracked by longitudinal TCRalpha and TCRbeta repertoire sequencing. What the study reported, not specific to this receptor: Clones contracting from day 15 to 85 had balanced CD4/CD8 phenotypes, while a second wave expanding from day 15 to 37 was biased towards CD4+. Contracting CD4+ clones appeared mostly in the CM and EM memory subsets, whereas CD8+ clones were enriched in EMRA. SARS-CoV-2 specificity was not confirmed for the second-wave clones peaking on day 37. Some responding clones were detected in pre-infection memory, which suggested that pre-existing cross-reactive memory T cells had joined the SARS-CoV-2 response. The study covered only two mild cases, and larger cohorts including severe cases with pre-infection samples were considered necessary.

CDR1 and CDR2 are drawn from the germline V gene (reference sequence): LNHDA, SQIVND. From the cysteine through the phenylalanine, the CDR3 covers 14 amino acids. Kept here is only the CDR3 DNA, which spans 42 bases and is read in frame from base 1. The junction shows trimming of 3 bases on V and 0 bases on J, plus 9 bases between the germline ends. Ficoll-Paque density gradient centrifugation was the method used to isolate PBMCs. This clonotype was recorded a few times. Its binding antigen is unknown. Base qualities were left out, and no much larger clone turns up one base away. Instrument on record: Illumina NovaSeq 6000. TCRalpha and TCRbeta cDNA libraries were constructed by 5'RACE with constant-segment primers, with sample barcodes and unique molecular identifiers being introduced. Trizol reagent was used to extract RNA from every sample. The libraries were amplified in two PCR steps, and the second step added a second sample barcode and Illumina TruSeq adapters. Sequencing of libraries was performed on an Illumina NovaSeq with 2 x 150 bp paired-end reads. Concerning the study's data processing: The reads were demultiplexed and collapsed into UMI-guided consensus sequences using migec v1.2.7. Using mixcr v2.1.11, the UMI consensuses were aligned to TRA and TRB V and J templates and assembled into clonotypes. A clonotype was counted as expanded or contracted only when both edgeR and NoisET called the clonotype significant, with the noise models trained on biological replicates. edgeR calls used a false discovery rate-adjusted p below 0.01 and a log2 fold-change threshold of 1. As an exploratory analysis of dynamics, PCA with hierarchical clustering was applied to max-normalized trajectories of the 1000 most abundant clonotypes. Separately sequenced CD4+ and CD8+ repertoires were used to assign the CD4 or CD8 phenotype of responding clones. TCRdb handled the public reads itself, with Q25 trimming in fastp and clone calling in MiXCR, and kept productive beta chains. Rows are unified per CDR3 protein, each entry keeping the most common DNA and genes. TCRdb assigned the V and J calls; the authors' analysis was not used. Counted in this sample were about 350,000 distinct CDR3 sequences; about an eighth of them appeared once. The ten largest clones add up to 22% of the sample.

The chain uses TRBV19 and TRBJ2-7; the D gene is perhaps TRBD2, from 5 matching bases. The sample was PBMCs or a T cell subset sorted from them (not recorded which). This receptor was taken from a man between 18 and 29 years old who had mild COVID-19 (a few samples of this study predate the infection). The sample titles of this study are shuffled in the database, so cell type and time point are left out; the donor was told from shared clones. DNA sequence: TGTGCCAGTAGTATGAGGGAAAGCTCCTACGAGCAGTACTTC. This yields the protein CASSMRESSYEQYF.